Below are 25 T cell receptor beta chains sequenced from a single sample in a study of blood T cells in healthy people across ages. The use of a sample-barcoded 5' primer and a J-beta primer mix characterized a second PCR of about 7 to 12 cycles. TCRdb passed the 5' RACE reads through MiXCR, listing each CDR3 protein once. The sample has some 700,000 distinct CDR3 sequences, about 42% seen once. Source material: blood. These receptors originate from a woman aged 55 to 70 in good health.

This clonotype was counted between two and nine times. The V gene is TRBV10-2, the J gene TRBJ2-7; the D gene is possibly TRBD1 (6 bases). Trimming removed 3 bases at V and 4 bases at J, with 13 bases between. The CDR3 is made up of 14 amino acids. The germline CDR1 and CDR2 sequences are WSHSY and SAAADI. The CDR3 reads CASSDFQGTYEQYF. Here the CDR3 DNA reads TGCGCCAGCAGTGATTTCCAGGGGACGTACGAGCAGTACTTC.

J is TRBJ2-5 and V is TRBV4-1, with 7 nucleotides matching TRBD1. This CDR3 comprises 16 residues. V shed 4 bases and J 0 bases; nucleotides not matched to a gene: 8. CDR1 and CDR2 from the germline V gene are MGHRA and YSYEKL. Written as DNA, the CDR3 is TGCGCCAGCAGCCCACCGGGACAGACAAACCAAGAGACCCAGTACTTC. This sequence encodes CASSPPGQTNQETQYF.

This clonotype was observed a handful of times. The J gene is TRBJ2-1, the V gene TRBV6-2 or TRBV6-3, with unresolved D. V lost 6 bases and J 2 bases, leaving 8 bases between the germline ends. Germline CDR1 and CDR2: MNHEY and SVGEGT. The CDR3 totals 13 residues. The CDR3 loop is CASSRKTYNEQFF. The CDR3, as DNA: TGTGCCAGCAGCCGAAAAACCTACAATGAGCAGTTCTTC.

The chain is built from TRBV3-1 and TRBJ2-7, with 7 bases lining up with TRBD1. The ends lost 0 bases at V and 5 bases at J; junction bases unmatched: 7. Germline CDR1 reads LGHDT; CDR2 reads YNNKEL (reference sequence). The length of the CDR3 is 15 residues. In nucleotides, the CDR3 is TGTGCCAGCAGCCAAGAGCCCGGGACAGACCACGAGCAGTACTTC. Its protein product is CASSQEPGTDHEQYF.

The genes are TRBV6-5 and TRBJ2-2; possible D gene TRBD2, 6 bases. The V gene's germline CDR1 is MNHEY and CDR2 SVGAGI. Between the trimmed V and J ends, which lost 0 bases and 0 bases, there was a span of 14 bases. CDR3 length: 18 residues. In DNA form, the CDR3 reads TGTGCCAGCAGTTACTCCCTGACTAGGCAAACGAACACCGGGGAGCTGTTTTTT. Encoded protein: CASSYSLTRQTNTGELFF.

This clonotype was detected a few times. The genes are TRBV28 and TRBJ2-3; 10 nucleotides line up with TRBD1. V was clipped by 5 bases and J by 4 bases; unmatched bases: 9. CDR1 and CDR2 (germline): MDHEN, SYDVKM. The length of the CDR3 is 16 residues. The DNA for the CDR3 is TGTGCCAGCAGTCCCCTCGGGACAGGGGAACCAGATACGCAGTATTTT. Protein product: CASSPLGTGEPDTQYF.

There are many counts of this clonotype. The chain carries TRBV20-1 and TRBJ2-1, with TRBD2 matching over 13 bases. Germline CDR1 reads DFQATT; CDR2 reads SNEGSKA (reference sequence). The CDR3 is made up of 14 amino acids. Unmatched junction bases numbered 0, after V lost 1 base and J lost 6 bases. CDR3 sequence (DNA): TGCAGTGCTAGAGGGACTAGCGGGAGCAATGAGCAGTTCTTC. This translates into CSARGTSGSNEQFF.

This clonotype was detected only a few times. The V gene is TRBV3-1, the J gene TRBJ2-1; TRBD2 matches at 9 bases. V gave up 1 base and J gave up 4 bases; unmatched junction bases: 8. Germline V gene data show CDR1 as LGHDT and CDR2 as YNNKEL (reference sequence). The CDR3 runs to 17 residues. CDR3 nucleotides: TGTGCCAGCAGCCAAGCCCAGACTAGCGGATATTACAATGAGCAGTTCTTC. As protein: CASSQAQTSGYYNEQFF.

The rearrangement uses TRBV25-1 and TRBJ2-2, with D hard to call. Trimming removed 3 bases at V and 3 bases at J, with 17 bases between. The CDR3 has 17 amino acids. Germline CDR1 and CDR2: MGHDK and SYGVNS. This CDR3 reads CASSDYGQTFYTGELFF. For the CDR3, the DNA is TGTGCCAGCAGTGATTATGGGCAGACCTTCTACACCGGGGAGCTGTTTTTT.

V and J are TRBV24-1 and TRBJ2-1, with D perhaps matching TRBD1 or TRBD2 (6 bases each). The CDR3 consists of 16 residues. The germline V and J ends were trimmed by 0 bases and 5 bases, with 13 bases remaining between them. Germline assignment: CDR1 KGHDR and CDR2 SFDVKD. The CDR3 sequence is CATSDLPGEVDNEQFF. DNA for the CDR3: TGTGCCACCAGTGATTTGCCAGGGGAGGTAGACAATGAGCAGTTCTTC.

The chain uses TRBV29-1 and TRBJ2-1, with D perhaps matching TRBD1 (6 bases). V was clipped by 5 bases and J by 5 bases, with 13 bases between them. Germline CDR1 reads SQVTM; CDR2 reads ANQGSEA. This CDR3 is 13 amino acids long. CDR3 DNA: TGCAGCGTTTTGGGGGCCGGGCACAATGAGCAGTTCTTC. As protein: CSVLGAGHNEQFF.

The V gene is TRBV6-5, the J gene TRBJ2-1; D might be TRBD1 or TRBD2, each matching 5 bases. Germline V gives CDR1 MNHEY, CDR2 SVGAGI. Trimming left V 4 bases short and J 12 bases short, with 16 bases between. The CDR3 contains 13 residues. The CDR3: CASSFGGQAAQFF. Here the CDR3 DNA reads TGTGCCAGCAGTTTTGGGGGTCAGGCGGCGCAGTTCTTC.

This clonotype was detected only a few times. One end of the junction varies from germline; a read error may be responsible. This chain links TRBV6-6 with TRBJ2-3; 8 nucleotides match TRBD2. This CDR3 region has 13 residues. Germline assignment: CDR1 MNHNY and CDR2 SVGAGI (reference sequence). The CDR3 DNA reads TGTGCCAGCAGTGACTCCGAGCGGGGGTTGCAGTATTTT. This gives the protein CASSDSERGLQYF.

This sequence joins TRBV29-1 and TRBJ1-2; 7 nucleotides align to TRBD1. V was pared by 5 bases and J by 4 bases, with 1 base of the junction left unmatched. CDR3 size: 11 residues. Germline CDR1 and CDR2: SQVTM and ANQGSEA. Here the CDR3 DNA reads TGCAGCGTTCCAGGGGGCTATGGCTACACCTTC. Translation gives CSVPGGYGYTF.

This clonotype was recorded only once. The chain combines TRBV11-2 with TRBJ2-7; TRBD2 aligns across 7 bases. Trimming at V came to 1 base and at J to 5 bases, leaving 14 bases not matched to a gene. In germline, CDR1 is SGHAT, CDR2 FQNNGV. The CDR3 has 17 amino acids. Here the CDR3 reads CASSLGVRPGGGHEQYF. CDR3 DNA sequence: TGTGCCAGCAGCTTAGGGGTTAGGCCGGGAGGAGGCCACGAGCAGTACTTC.

The CDR3 coding sequence is TGCAGCGTTGTTGTGCCACATATTATCAATGAGCAGTTCTTC. Amino acid sequence: CSVVVPHIINEQFF. The V gene is TRBV29-1, the J gene TRBJ2-1; D unclear. The CDR3 spans 14 residues. Germline V lookup: CDR1 SQVTM, CDR2 ANQGSEA. V was pared by 4 bases and J by 6 bases, with 16 bases between.

This chain uses TRBV4-3 with TRBJ1-4, with D uncertain. The germline V gene has CDR1 LGHNA and CDR2 YSLEER. The CDR3 length is 16 residues. Trimming took off 0 bases at V and 3 bases at J, with 11 bases between the two ends. CDR3 nucleotides: TGCGCCAGCAGCCAAGATTTAGGTTTTTCTAATGAAAAACTGTTTTTT. It is translated as CASSQDLGFSNEKLFF.

This clonotype was seen only a few times. V is TRBV6-2 or TRBV6-3 and J is TRBJ2-7; 7 bases map to TRBD2. CDR1 is MNHEY and CDR2 is SVGEGT in the germline V gene. CDR3 length equals 15 residues. J was trimmed by 5 bases and V by 4 bases; bases with no gene match: 11. CDR3 DNA: TGTGCCAGCAGTTCGGGACTAAAAAGGATCCACGAGCAGTACTTC. Amino acid sequence: CASSSGLKRIHEQYF.

The chain links TRBV7-2 to TRBJ2-7; perhaps TRBD1 as D (5 bases). Germline V gene sequence: CDR1 SGHTA, CDR2 FQGNSA. The CDR3 covers 13 residues. The germline V and J ends were trimmed by 5 bases and 2 bases, with 10 bases remaining between them. The CDR3 DNA reads as TGTGCCAGCAGCAACAGGACCACCTACGAGCAGTACTTC. Its protein is CASSNRTTYEQYF.

This clonotype was seen repeatedly, ten times or more. The V gene is TRBV7-6, the J gene TRBJ2-1; 7 nucleotides align to TRBD1. Germline loops: CDR1 SGHVS, CDR2 FNYEAQ. The V gene end was trimmed by 4 bases and the J gene end by 4 bases; junction bases not matched to a gene: 7. This CDR3 is built from 15 residues. CDR3: CASSSSEGAYNEQFF. The DNA for the CDR3 is TGTGCCAGCAGCTCCTCTGAGGGGGCGTACAATGAGCAGTTCTTC. Full variable domain (missing parts from reference TRBV7-6 and TRBJ2-1): GAGVSQSPRYKVTKRGQDVALRCDPISGHVSLYWYRQALGQGPEFLTYFNYEAQQDKSGLPNDRFSAERPEGSISTLTIQRTEQRDSAMYRCASSSSEGAYNEQFFGPGTRLTVL.

The chain uses TRBV9 and TRBJ2-1; the match to TRBD2 covers 9 bases. This CDR3 contains 18 residues. Losses at the gene ends were 3 bases for V and 4 bases for J; bases not matched to a gene: 14. CDR1 is SGDLS and CDR2 is YYNGEE in the germline V gene. In DNA form, the CDR3 reads TGTGCCAGCAGCGACGAATCACCGGGACTAGCACCTTACAATGAGCAGTTCTTC. This translates into CASSDESPGLAPYNEQFF.

The chain joins TRBV2 to TRBJ2-1, with TRBD2 identical over 9 bases. The CDR3 loop spans 16 amino acids. Germline V lookup: CDR1 SNHLY, CDR2 FYNNEI. V gave up 2 bases and J gave up 2 bases; unmatched junction bases: 4. The CDR3 is CASSEWKRGAYNEQFF. In nucleotides, the CDR3 is TGTGCCAGCAGTGAATGGAAGCGGGGGGCCTACAATGAGCAGTTCTTC.

In DNA form, the CDR3 reads TGTGCCAGCAGCTTAGGACCGGGACAAGGGTCCTACAATGAGCAGTTCTTC. Protein sequence: CASSLGPGQGSYNEQFF. The chain uses TRBV7-2 and TRBJ2-1; possible D gene TRBD1, 6 bases. Germline V gives CDR1 SGHTA, CDR2 FQGNSA. V was trimmed by 1 base and J by 1 base, leaving 14 bases between them. The CDR3 sequence is 17 residues long.

In this sample, this clonotype turned up a few times. The chain has TRBV27 and TRBJ2-7; 14 bases align to TRBD2. This CDR3 region has 18 residues. J gave up 7 bases and V 6 bases, and 17 bases lay outside the gene matches. Germline V gene lookup returns CDR1 MNHEY and CDR2 SMNVEV (reference sequence). CDR3 coding DNA: TGTGCCAGCAGCCGGGGACTAGCGGGAGTAACCCAATACAATGAGCAGTACTTC. It encodes CASSRGLAGVTQYNEQYF.

This clonotype was detected many times. The chain couples TRBV12-3 or TRBV12-4 to TRBJ2-7; possibly TRBD1 for D (6 bases). Trimming removed 2 bases at V and 3 bases at J, with 8 bases between. The CDR3 spans 13 residues. The CDR3 region has the DNA TGTGCCAGCAGTTTAACAGGGAACTACGAGCAGTACTTC. This translates into CASSLTGNYEQYF.